These T cell receptor beta chains were read from a single sample in a study of Graves' ophthalmopathy and Graves' hyperthyroidism. TCRdb re-analysed the multiplex PCR reads in MiXCR, keeping a single row per CDR3 protein. The table has roughly 600,000 distinct CDR3 sequences, under 40% seen once; the top ten hold about 4.6%. The sample was peripheral blood or thyroid tissue (not recorded which). The origin of the receptors is an adult man with Graves' hyperthyroidism. CDR3s include the opening cysteine and the closing phenylalanine or tryptophan. The D gene is left open where the match is weak. Not all rows give a size; the values are once, few, many and, for expanded clones, a class.

len: 14; d_gene: -; v_gene: TRBV7-8; j_gene: TRBJ2-5; abundance: many; CDR3aa: CASRDLGGSETQYF; CDR3nt: TGTGCCAGCAGGGATTTGGGGGGTTCGGAGACCCAGTACTTC
len: 15; d_gene: TRBD2; v_gene: TRBV7-3; j_gene: TRBJ2-3; abundance: -; CDR3aa: CASSPSGLGADTQYF; CDR3nt: TGTGCCAGCAGCCCTAGCGGGCTTGGGGCAGATACGCAGTATTTT
len: 15; d_gene: TRBD1; v_gene: TRBV29-1; j_gene: TRBJ2-7; abundance: -; CDR3aa: CSVRQGTGGSYEQYF; CDR3nt: TGCAGCGTGCGCCAAGGGACAGGTGGCTCCTACGAGCAGTACTTC
len: 13; d_gene: -; v_gene: TRBV7-7; j_gene: TRBJ2-2; abundance: many; CDR3aa: CASSFGAPGELFF; CDR3nt: TGTGCTAGCAGCTTCGGAGCTCCCGGGGAGCTGTTTTTT
len: 13; d_gene: TRBD2; v_gene: TRBV12-3/TRBV12-4; j_gene: TRBJ2-7; abundance: many; CDR3aa: CASRSGGSYEQYF; CDR3nt: TGTGCCAGCAGAAGCGGGGGCTCCTACGAGCAGTACTTC
len: 15; d_gene: TRBD2; v_gene: TRBV20-1; j_gene: TRBJ2-1; abundance: -; CDR3aa: CSARDLTSDINEQFF; CDR3nt: TGCAGTGCTAGAGATCTGACTAGCGACATTAATGAGCAGTTCTTC
len: 16; d_gene: -; v_gene: TRBV6-5; j_gene: TRBJ1-4; abundance: few; CDR3aa: CASSYWFGGRNEKLFF; CDR3nt: TGTGCCAGCAGTTACTGGTTCGGGGGGCGGAATGAAAAACTGTTTTTT
len: 15; d_gene: -; v_gene: TRBV20-1; j_gene: TRBJ1-1; abundance: many; CDR3aa: CSASSWGRVNTEAFF; CDR3nt: TGCAGTGCTAGCAGTTGGGGCAGGGTGAACACTGAAGCTTTCTTT
len: 13; d_gene: -; v_gene: TRBV10-3; j_gene: TRBJ2-7; abundance: many; CDR3aa: CAISEGTTYEQYF; CDR3nt: TGTGCCATCAGTGAGGGGACCACCTACGAGCAGTACTTC
len: 17; d_gene: TRBD2; v_gene: TRBV5-4; j_gene: TRBJ2-2; abundance: -; CDR3aa: CASSQDASGGASGELFF; CDR3nt: TGTGCCAGCAGCCAAGATGCGAGCGGGGGGGCGTCCGGGGAGCTGTTTTTT
len: 14; d_gene: TRBD1; v_gene: TRBV12-3/TRBV12-4; j_gene: TRBJ2-5; abundance: many; CDR3aa: CASGLTGAGETQYF; CDR3nt: TGTGCCAGCGGCCTGACAGGGGCGGGCGAGACCCAGTACTTC
len: 16; d_gene: -; v_gene: TRBV19; j_gene: TRBJ1-5; abundance: many; CDR3aa: CASHGLSAGSNQPQHF; CDR3nt: TGTGCCAGTCACGGGCTGAGTGCTGGGAGCAATCAGCCCCAGCATTTT
len: 14; d_gene: TRBD2; v_gene: TRBV25-1; j_gene: TRBJ2-7; abundance: many; CDR3aa: CASSVLAGAYEQYF; CDR3nt: TGTGCCAGCAGTGTACTAGCGGGAGCCTACGAGCAGTACTTC
len: 15; d_gene: -; v_gene: TRBV7-9; j_gene: TRBJ1-5; abundance: many; CDR3aa: CASSLGGGGNQPQHF; CDR3nt: TGTGCCAGCAGCTTAGGAGGGGGTGGCAATCAGCCCCAGCATTTT
len: 14; d_gene: -; v_gene: TRBV12-3/TRBV12-4; j_gene: TRBJ2-5; abundance: many; CDR3aa: CASSFKAIDETQYF; CDR3nt: TGTGCCAGCAGTTTCAAAGCGATCGATGAGACCCAGTACTTC
len: 15; d_gene: -; v_gene: TRBV7-9; j_gene: TRBJ2-7; abundance: many; CDR3aa: CASSLPSGDGHEQYF; CDR3nt: TGTGCCAGCAGCTTACCCTCAGGGGACGGGCACGAGCAGTACTTC
len: 15; d_gene: -; v_gene: TRBV10-2; j_gene: TRBJ1-1; abundance: -; CDR3aa: CASSDLKWRNTEAFF; CDR3nt: TGCGCCAGCAGTGACCTGAAGTGGAGAAACACTGAAGCTTTCTTT
len: 15; d_gene: -; v_gene: TRBV12-3/TRBV12-4; j_gene: TRBJ2-2; abundance: few; CDR3aa: CASTPFEGGTGELFF; CDR3nt: TGTGCCAGCACCCCTTTTGAGGGGGGTACCGGGGAGCTGTTTTTT
len: 15; d_gene: -; v_gene: TRBV6-1; j_gene: TRBJ1-6; abundance: many; CDR3aa: CASSESIGGNSPLHF; CDR3nt: TGTGCCAGCAGTGAATCTATTGGGGGGAATTCACCCCTCCACTTT
len: 13; d_gene: -; v_gene: TRBV11-2; j_gene: TRBJ2-7; abundance: many; CDR3aa: CASSSGRTYEQYF; CDR3nt: TGTGCCAGCAGCTCAGGCAGAACCTACGAGCAGTACTTC
len: 14; d_gene: TRBD1; v_gene: TRBV20-1; j_gene: TRBJ1-4; abundance: once; CDR3aa: CSARGGQGDEKLFF; CDR3nt: TGCAGTGCTAGAGGCGGACAGGGTGATGAAAAACTGTTTTTT
len: 15; d_gene: -; v_gene: TRBV20-1; j_gene: TRBJ1-2; abundance: many; CDR3aa: CSALDRDAANYGYTF; CDR3nt: TGCAGTGCTCTCGACCGGGACGCCGCTAACTATGGCTACACCTTC
len: 14; d_gene: -; v_gene: TRBV10-1; j_gene: TRBJ1-6; abundance: many; CDR3aa: CASSEDPRNSPLHF; CDR3nt: TGCGCCAGCAGTGAGGACCCTAGGAATTCACCCCTCCACTTT
len: 15; d_gene: -; v_gene: TRBV11-2; j_gene: TRBJ1-2; abundance: many; CDR3aa: CASSHSPSPGYGYTF; CDR3nt: TGTGCCAGCAGCCACTCTCCATCACCAGGTTATGGCTACACCTTC
len: 11; d_gene: -; v_gene: TRBV5-8; j_gene: TRBJ2-2; abundance: -; CDR3aa: CASSPPGGLFF; CDR3nt: TGTGCCAGCAGCCCACCCGGGGGGCTGTTTTTT
len: 19; d_gene: -; v_gene: TRBV4-2; j_gene: TRBJ1-5; abundance: few; CDR3aa: CASSCEKTAYCRKDQPQHF; CDR3nt: TGTGCCAGCAGCTGTGAGAAGACAGCTTACTGTAGAAAGGATCAGCCCCAGCATTTT
len: 14; d_gene: -; v_gene: TRBV2; j_gene: TRBJ1-1; abundance: -; CDR3aa: CASSEHSMNTEAFF; CDR3nt: TGTGCCAGCAGTGAGCACAGTATGAACACTGAAGCTTTCTTT
len: 15; d_gene: -; v_gene: TRBV7-8; j_gene: TRBJ2-2; abundance: -; CDR3aa: CASSLGGKNTGELFF; CDR3nt: TGTGCCAGCAGCTTAGGCGGGAAGAACACCGGGGAGCTGTTTTTT
len: 18; d_gene: TRBD2; v_gene: TRBV5-1; j_gene: TRBJ2-2; abundance: -; CDR3aa: CASSLETSGRTNTGGLFF; CDR3nt: TGCGCCAGCAGCTTGGAAACTAGCGGGAGGACGAACACCGGGGGGCTGTTTTTT
len: 14; d_gene: -; v_gene: TRBV6-6; j_gene: TRBJ2-5; abundance: many; CDR3aa: CASSLGGPGETQYF; CDR3nt: TGTGCCAGCAGTTTGGGGGGGCCGGGTGAGACCCAGTACTTC
len: 15; d_gene: -; v_gene: TRBV2; j_gene: TRBJ1-5; abundance: -; CDR3aa: CATSDSGTGRETQHF; CDR3nt: TGTGCCACCAGTGACTCCGGGACGGGTAGGGAGACCCAGCATTTT
len: 15; d_gene: -; v_gene: TRBV19; j_gene: TRBJ1-2; abundance: many; CDR3aa: CASSTRQRANYGYTF; CDR3nt: TGTGCCAGTAGTACCCGGCAGCGAGCTAACTATGGCTACACCTTC
len: 11; d_gene: -; v_gene: TRBV7-2; j_gene: TRBJ2-7; abundance: many; CDR3aa: CASSSLYEQYF; CDR3nt: TGTGCCAGCAGCTCCCTCTACGAGCAGTACTTC
len: 15; d_gene: -; v_gene: TRBV7-6; j_gene: TRBJ2-5; abundance: many; CDR3aa: CASSEGTAGSGTQYF; CDR3nt: TGTGCCAGCAGCGAAGGGACCGCGGGTTCGGGGACCCAGTACTTC
len: 12; d_gene: -; v_gene: TRBV10-2; j_gene: TRBJ2-7; abundance: many; CDR3aa: CASSDAKGEQYF; CDR3nt: TGCGCCAGCAGTGACGCGAAAGGCGAGCAGTACTTC
len: 14; d_gene: -; v_gene: TRBV4-1; j_gene: TRBJ1-2; abundance: many; CDR3aa: CASSQETVSYGYTF; CDR3nt: TGCGCCAGCAGCCAAGAGACAGTTAGCTATGGCTACACCTTC
len: 14; d_gene: -; v_gene: TRBV25-1; j_gene: TRBJ2-7; abundance: many; CDR3aa: CASSEWGMGFEQYF; CDR3nt: TGTGCCAGCAGTGAATGGGGCATGGGGTTCGAGCAGTACTTC
len: 15; d_gene: -; v_gene: TRBV6-5; j_gene: TRBJ2-7; abundance: few; CDR3aa: CASSNPLEASYEQYF; CDR3nt: TGTGCCAGCAGCAACCCCCTGGAGGCCTCCTACGAGCAGTACTTC
len: 15; d_gene: TRBD1; v_gene: TRBV12-3/TRBV12-4; j_gene: TRBJ2-2; abundance: many; CDR3aa: CASRFRTGVPGELFF; CDR3nt: TGTGCCAGCCGCTTCCGGACAGGGGTCCCCGGGGAGCTGTTTTTT
len: 17; d_gene: TRBD1; v_gene: TRBV2; j_gene: TRBJ1-5; abundance: -; CDR3aa: CASSYPGQAYSNQPQHF; CDR3nt: TGTGCCAGCAGTTACCCGGGACAGGCTTATAGCAATCAGCCCCAGCATTTT
len: 12; d_gene: -; v_gene: TRBV7-9; j_gene: TRBJ1-1; abundance: many; CDR3aa: CASSPRDTEAFF; CDR3nt: TGTGCCAGCAGCCCCCGCGACACTGAAGCTTTCTTT
len: 13; d_gene: -; v_gene: TRBV7-6; j_gene: TRBJ1-1; abundance: -; CDR3aa: CASSHDRNTEAFF; CDR3nt: TGTGCCAGCAGTCACGACAGGAACACTGAAGCCTTCTTT
len: 19; d_gene: TRBD2; v_gene: TRBV4-1; j_gene: TRBJ2-7; abundance: -; CDR3aa: CASSQEGGSGRIDAYEQYF; CDR3nt: TGCGCCAGCAGCCAAGAGGGAGGTAGCGGGAGGATTGACGCCTACGAGCAGTACTTC
len: 14; d_gene: -; v_gene: TRBV11-2; j_gene: TRBJ1-6; abundance: many; CDR3aa: CASSLTRYNSPLHF; CDR3nt: TGTGCCAGCAGCTTGACCCGATATAATTCACCCCTCCACTTT
len: 14; d_gene: -; v_gene: TRBV20-1; j_gene: TRBJ2-3; abundance: few; CDR3aa: CSARVSLATDTQYF; CDR3nt: TGCAGTGCTAGAGTATCCCTAGCGACGGATACGCAGTATTTT